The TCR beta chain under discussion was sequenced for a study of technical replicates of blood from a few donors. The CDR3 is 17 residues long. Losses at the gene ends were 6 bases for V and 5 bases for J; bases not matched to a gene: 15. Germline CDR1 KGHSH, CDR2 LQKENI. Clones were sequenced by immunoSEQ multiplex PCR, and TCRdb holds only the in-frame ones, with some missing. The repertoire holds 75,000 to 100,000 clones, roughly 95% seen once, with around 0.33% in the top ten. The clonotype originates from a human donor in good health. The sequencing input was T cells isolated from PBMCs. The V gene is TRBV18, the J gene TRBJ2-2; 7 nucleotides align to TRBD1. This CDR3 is CASSPPRQGSLTGELFF. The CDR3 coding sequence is TGTGCCAGCTCGCCCCCAAGACAGGGTTCGTTGACCGGGGAGCTGTTTTTT.